The 9 T cell receptor beta chains presented below share a single source sample, sequenced in a study of post-analysis software for immune sequencing data. These receptors have no identified antigens. Study-level findings and limits: About 5 TRBV segments occurring more often in patients than controls included TRBV5-6, TRBV5-1 and TRBV20-1.

TCR beta cDNA libraries included unique molecular identifiers. Via MiXCR, TCRdb re-called the PCR reads, giving one row per CDR3 protein. Counted here are about 570,000 distinct CDR3 sequences, roughly 34% occurring once; the ten biggest clones make up roughly 6%. Sequences were obtained from blood. These TCRs come from a girl between 2 and 17 years old with multiple sclerosis.

The chain employs TRBV18 and TRBJ2-3; unclear D gene. Looked up from germline, CDR1 is KGHSH and CDR2 is LQKENI. This CDR3 comprises 14 residues. V dropped 0 bases and J dropped 3 bases, with 7 bases sitting between them. The CDR3 spells CASSPPALTDTQYF. The CDR3 DNA reads TGTGCCAGCTCACCACCGGCTTTAACAGATACGCAGTATTTT.

About this clonotype itself: At one end the junction does not follow the germline gene, possibly because of a read error. The chain joins TRBV7-8 to TRBJ2-6; TRBD1 is a possible D gene (5 bases). The CDR3 spans 17 residues. Germline values: CDR1 SGHVS, CDR2 FQNEAQ. The CDR3 nucleotides read TGTGCCAGCAGCTTAGATGCAGGGCACTCTGGGGCCAACGTCCGGACTTTC. Protein sequence: CASSLDAGHSGANVRTF.

The chain employs TRBV29-1 and TRBJ2-1, with D possibly being TRBD2 (5 bases). The CDR3 covers 12 residues. The V end was cut by 6 bases, the J end by 8 bases, with 14 bases between. CDR1 is SQVTM, CDR2 ANQGSEA, per germline. Here the CDR3 DNA reads TGCAGCGTAGGAGGTCTGGGAGATGAGCAGTTCTTC. Translating it yields CSVGGLGDEQFF.

This chain uses TRBV5-1 with TRBJ1-2; the match to TRBD1 covers 9 bases. This CDR3 is 15 amino acids long. The V segment lost 4 bases and the J segment 8 bases; nucleotides outside the gene matches: 12. Germline CDR1 is SGHRS and CDR2 is YFSETQ. The CDR3 here is CASSKGRDRVAGYTF. The DNA of the CDR3 is TGCGCCAGCAGCAAAGGCCGGGACAGGGTAGCCGGCTACACCTTC.

This clonotype has only one observation. The chain is built from TRBV21-1 and TRBJ1-1; no DNA check was done on the table's D call, TRBD1. TRBV21-1 is listed as a pseudogene. There are 17 residues in the CDR3. CDR3 amino acids: CASSKALDSRMNTEAFF. DNA for the CDR3: TGTGCCAGCAGCAAAGCTTTGGACAGCCGCATGAACACTGAAGCTTTCTTT.

A few counts support this clonotype. The chain couples TRBV5-1 to TRBJ1-5; 11 bases are a match to TRBD1. This CDR3 comprises 16 residues. From germline, CDR1 is SGHRS and CDR2 YFSETQ. V was pared by 1 base and J by 5 bases, with 5 bases of the junction left unmatched. The CDR3 spells CASSLRPGQGDQPQHF. The DNA of the CDR3 is TGCGCCAGCAGCTTGAGACCGGGACAGGGGGATCAGCCCCAGCATTTT.

This clonotype was recorded a few times. J is TRBJ2-7 and V is TRBV11-3; D not resolved. Looked up from germline, CDR1 is SGHNT and CDR2 is YENEEA. With 5 bases removed from V and 4 bases from J, the gap between germline ends came to 12 bases. The length of the CDR3 is 13 residues. CDR3 protein: CASSNGPSYEQYF. CDR3 DNA sequence: TGTGCCAGCAGCAACGGACCCTCGTACGAGCAGTACTTC. The full variable domain, with the rest looked up from reference TRBV11-3 and TRBJ2-7, is EAGVVQSPRYKIIEKKQPVAFWCNPISGHNTLYWYLQNLGQGPELLIRYENEEAVDDSQLPKDRFSAERLKGVDSTLKIQPAELGDSAVYLCASSNGPSYEQYFGPGTRLTVT.

This clonotype has only a few counts. The V gene is TRBV27, the J gene TRBJ2-1; 7 positions agree with TRBD2. This CDR3 comprises 18 residues. V trimming: 5 bases; J trimming: 3 bases; junction bases outside the gene matches: 16. The germline V gene encodes CDR1 MNHEY and CDR2 SMNVEV (reference sequence). The CDR3 protein is CASSPVTAGRGVYNEQFF. The DNA of the CDR3 is TGTGCCAGCAGTCCCGTGACCGCGGGACGGGGGGTCTACAATGAGCAGTTCTTC.

Comments on this clonotype: One junction end disagrees with the germline gene, perhaps due to a read error. The chain uses TRBV7-2 and TRBJ2-3; D is possibly TRBD1 (6 bases). This CDR3 is built from 16 residues. Germline assignment: CDR1 SGHTA and CDR2 FQGNSA. The CDR3 loop is CANSFRGDTRTDTQYF. Written as DNA, the CDR3 is TGTGCCAACAGCTTCAGAGGGGACACCCGCACAGATACGCAGTATTTT.